The sequence of this TCR beta chain was determined in a study of CD8+CD57+ T cells in acquired aplastic anemia. Overall study context: Sorted CD4+ and CD8+ cells yielded DNA averaging roughly 3.3 ug.

CD8+CD57+ cell expansion had been shown by flow cytometry in patients chosen for sequencing. TCR beta VDJ and CDR3 profiling used genomic DNA as template. From the reads, TCRdb called clonotypes with MiXCR, one entry per CDR3 protein. Altogether about 160,000 distinct CDR3 sequences are present, 40% to 50% being singletons, with the ten largest covering about 30%. This clonotype came up many times. Germline assignment: CDR1 DFQATT and CDR2 SNEGSKA (reference sequence). The CDR3 has 18 residues. Trimming pared 1 base from V and 0 bases from J, leaving 20 bases between. Source material: sorted CD4+, CD8+, or CD8+CD57+ T cells (not recorded which) from PBMCs. The V gene is TRBV20-1, the J gene TRBJ2-3; a possible D gene is TRBD2 (6 bases). This TCR was recovered from a human donor with aplastic anemia. As DNA, the CDR3 is TGCAGTGCTAGAGGGGACGTGGTCGTGGGGGGAAGCACAGATACGCAGTATTTT. Encoded protein: CSARGDVVVGGSTDTQYF.